This is a list of T cell receptor beta chains from one sample in a study of blood T cell repertoires in COVID-19. The protocol was immunoSEQ multiplex PCR, while the TCRdb copy is restricted to in-frame clones and leaves out a portion. The sample has roughly 45,000 clones; less than 85% are singletons. The sample was peripheral blood. Receptor source: a human donor in a cohort sampled during active COVID-19. The CDR3 runs from the conserved cysteine through the conserved F or W. A D gene is named only where the DNA matches it firmly. A clone size is listed for some rows: how often the clone was seen (once, few, many), or a class if it is expanded.

j_gene	abundance	d_gene	v_gene	CDR3aa	CDR3nt
TRBJ2-2	-	-	TRBV6-2/TRBV6-3	CASSYSVGGTGELFF	TGTGCCAGCAGTTACTCGGTGGGGGGCACCGGGGAGCTGTTTTTT
TRBJ2-3	-	TRBD2	TRBV19	CASSILWTSGGAFGTQYF	TGTGCCAGTAGTATCCTGTGGACTAGCGGGGGGGCCTTCGGTACGCAGTATTTT
TRBJ1-3	-	TRBD1	TRBV9	CASSPGTGGNSGNTIYF	TGTGCCAGCAGCCCAGGGACAGGGGGGAACTCTGGAAACACCATATATTTT
TRBJ1-1	-	-	TRBV5-1	CASSATGMNTEAFF	TGCGCCAGCAGCGCAACAGGGATGAACACTGAAGCTTTCTTT
TRBJ1-4	-	TRBD1	TRBV6-5	CASSYSTGGKLFF	TGTGCCAGCAGTTACTCGACAGGGGGAAAACTGTTTTTT
TRBJ2-7	few	TRBD1	TRBV7-9	CATRGGQGWNEQYF	TGTGCCACTCGGGGGGGACAGGGGTGGAACGAGCAGTACTTC
TRBJ2-7	-	TRBD2	TRBV18	CASSKPGLAGGPIYEQYF	TGTGCCAGCTCCAAACCCGGACTAGCGGGGGGGCCGATCTACGAGCAGTACTTC
TRBJ2-1	-	-	TRBV10-3	CAISDTVSTYNEQFF	TGTGCCATCAGTGACACAGTTTCCACCTACAATGAGCAGTTCTTC
TRBJ1-2	few	-	TRBV19	CASSILEGPYYGYTF	TGTGCCAGTAGTATCTTGGAGGGGCCATACTATGGCTACACCTTC
TRBJ1-2	few	TRBD1	TRBV5-6	CASSLGTTGGASYTF	TGTGCCAGCAGCTTAGGGACGACAGGGGGCGCGAGCTACACCTTC
TRBJ2-2	-	-	TRBV7-2	CASRQDNLGELFF	TGTGCCAGCAGACAGGACAACCTCGGGGAGCTGTTTTTT
TRBJ1-2	-	TRBD1	TRBV6-6	CASSYSAGGLDGYTF	TGTGCCAGCAGTTATTCGGCAGGGGGCCTAGATGGCTACACCTTC
TRBJ1-6	-	TRBD1	TRBV30	CAWSRQGRLNSPLHF	TGTGCCTGGAGTAGACAGGGGCGGTTGAATTCACCCCTCCACTTT
TRBJ2-3	-	TRBD2	TRBV3-1/TRBV3-2	CASSQASLAAGGSTDTQYF	TGTGCCAGCAGCCAAGCCAGCCTAGCGGCGGGGGGGAGCACAGATACGCAGTATTTT
TRBJ1-3	once	-	TRBV7-2	CASSSGWSGNTIYF	TGTGCCAGCAGCTCCGGTTGGTCAGGAAACACCATATATTTT
TRBJ2-6	-	-	TRBV4-1	CASSQHLTGTGANVLTF	TGCGCCAGCAGCCAACACCTTACAGGCACTGGGGCCAACGTCCTGACTTTC
TRBJ2-7	-	TRBD1	TRBV30	CAWRSVRDRVYEQYF	TGTGCCTGGAGATCGGTGAGGGACAGAGTCTACGAGCAGTACTTC
TRBJ2-7	-	TRBD2	TRBV27	CASSSRRGREGNYEQYF	TGTGCCAGCAGCAGTCGACGGGGCAGGGAGGGGAACTACGAGCAGTACTTC
TRBJ1-1	-	TRBD1	TRBV4-2	CASSQEEQGAMNTEAFF	TGTGCCAGCAGCCAAGAGGAACAGGGGGCGATGAACACTGAAGCTTTCTTT
TRBJ1-6	-	TRBD1	TRBV23-1	CASSQCKWGQTGNSPLHF	TGCGCCAGCAGTCAATGCAAGTGGGGACAGACCGGGAATTCACCCCTCCACTTT
TRBJ2-5	-	TRBD1	TRBV7-2	CASSANRDRDGETQYF	TGTGCCAGCAGCGCAAACCGGGACAGGGATGGGGAGACCCAGTACTTC
TRBJ2-3	-	TRBD1	TRBV5-8	CASSLWGQNTDTQYF	TGTGCCAGCAGCTTGTGGGGACAGAACACAGATACGCAGTATTTT
TRBJ1-2	few	TRBD1	TRBV5-1	CASSLATGQGTDGYTF	TGCGCCAGCAGCTTGGCCACGGGACAGGGGACCGATGGCTACACCTTC
TRBJ2-7	once	-	TRBV18	CASSPNPGSYEQYF	TGTGCCAGCTCACCTAATCCCGGCTCCTACGAGCAGTACTTC
TRBJ2-7	-	-	TRBV12-3/TRBV12-4	CASSLMGAAEQYF	TGTGCCAGCAGTCTTATGGGAGCCGCCGAGCAGTACTTC
TRBJ1-5	-	-	TRBV28	CASSSSINQPQHF	TGTGCCAGCAGTTCGAGTATCAATCAGCCCCAGCATTTT
TRBJ2-7	once	TRBD2	TRBV6-2/TRBV6-3	CASSPGGGPYEQYF	TGTGCCAGCAGCCCCGGCGGGGGACCCTACGAGCAGTACTTC
TRBJ1-1	-	TRBD1	TRBV6-2/TRBV6-3	CASSYTTGVTEAFF	TGTGCCAGCAGTTACACGACAGGGGTAACTGAAGCTTTCTTT
TRBJ1-2	-	-	TRBV5-8	CASSLAGVYGYTF	TGTGCCAGCAGCTTGGCAGGGGTCTATGGCTACACCTTC
TRBJ1-1	-	TRBD1	TRBV7-9	CASSLVGQVVNTEAFF	TGTGCCAGCAGCTTAGTGGGACAGGTTGTGAACACTGAAGCTTTCTTT
TRBJ2-7	-	TRBD1	TRBV7-6	CASSARQGNSYEQYF	TGTGCCAGCAGCGCGCGACAGGGGAACTCCTACGAGCAGTACTTC
TRBJ2-3	-	-	TRBV6-5	CASRLGGGGTQYF	TGTGCCAGCAGGCTAGGGGGTGGTGGTACGCAGTATTTT
TRBJ1-1	-	-	TRBV7-2	CASSSRFGSREAFF	TGTGCCAGCAGCTCCAGGTTTGGGAGTCGGGAAGCTTTCTTT
TRBJ2-7	-	TRBD2	TRBV4-2	CASSQGVGGTLSEQYF	TGTGCCAGCAGCCAAGGGGTGGGAGGGACCCTCTCCGAGCAGTACTTC
TRBJ1-1	-	TRBD1	TRBV3-1/TRBV3-2	CASSPTGFEAFF	TGTGCCAGCAGCCCGACAGGGTTTGAAGCTTTCTTT
TRBJ2-2	-	-	TRBV28	CASSFRDPNTGELFF	TGTGCCAGCAGTTTTCGCGATCCGAACACCGGGGAGCTGTTTTTT
TRBJ1-5	-	-	TRBV6-1	CASSDRGYATNGQPQHF	TGTGCCAGCAGTGATAGAGGGTACGCGACGAATGGACAGCCCCAGCATTTT
TRBJ1-3	once	TRBD1	TRBV30	CAFRDRGPNTIYF	TGTGCCTTCAGGGACAGGGGGCCGAACACCATATATTTT
TRBJ1-2	-	-	TRBV5-1	CASSPTPRPDYGYTF	TGCGCCAGCAGCCCCACCCCGCGGCCAGACTATGGCTACACCTTC
TRBJ1-2	-	TRBD1	TRBV6-5	CASIAGGFYGYTF	TGTGCCAGCATAGCAGGGGGCTTTTATGGCTACACCTTC
TRBJ1-2	-	-	TRBV5-1	CASSLSNYGYTF	TGCGCCAGCAGCTTAAGCAACTATGGCTACACCTTC
TRBJ1-3	-	TRBD1	TRBV5-1	CASSLASGTALSSGNTIYF	TGCGCCAGCAGCTTGGCCTCTGGGACAGCGTTATCCTCTGGAAACACCATATATTTT
TRBJ1-2	once	-	TRBV3-1/TRBV3-2	CASSQGVPGGYGYTF	TGTGCCAGCAGCCAAGGGGTGCCAGGAGGGTATGGCTACACCTTC
TRBJ2-7	-	-	TRBV6-5	CASRKQVPGSYEQYF	TGTGCCAGCAGGAAACAGGTCCCTGGGTCCTACGAGCAGTACTTC
TRBJ2-7	-	TRBD2	TRBV7-2	CASSPTRGGEQYF	TGTGCCAGCAGCCCTACACGGGGGGGCGAGCAGTACTTC
TRBJ1-2	-	-	TRBV5-1	CASSSSGGDYGYTF	TGCGCCAGCAGTAGTTCGGGAGGAGACTATGGCTACACCTTC
TRBJ2-1	-	TRBD1	TRBV10-3	CAISESTGGSYNEQFF	TGTGCCATCAGTGAGTCGACAGGGGGCTCCTACAATGAGCAGTTCTTC
TRBJ1-3	-	-	TRBV7-2	CASSLLGNTIYF	TGTGCCAGCAGCCTACTGGGAAACACCATATATTTT
TRBJ2-7	-	-	TRBV19	CASSIRDSYEQYF	TGTGCCAGTAGTATCCGGGACTCCTACGAGCAGTACTTC
TRBJ1-2	-	-	TRBV29-1	CSVEVGQYGYTF	TGCAGCGTTGAAGTTGGACAGTATGGCTACACCTTC
TRBJ2-7	-	-	TRBV14	CASSQGERRGDEQYF	TGTGCCAGCAGCCAAGGCGAAAGGAGGGGCGACGAGCAGTACTTC
TRBJ1-3	-	-	TRBV5-4	CASSFDGTSENTIYF	TGTGCCAGCAGCTTTGACGGGACAAGCGAAAACACCATATATTTT
TRBJ1-1	-	-	TRBV6-4	CASSDPPRGVLNTEAFF	TGTGCCAGCAGTGACCCCCCCAGGGGCGTTCTGAACACTGAAGCTTTCTTT
TRBJ1-5	-	-	TRBV29-1	CSVAPGLNSNQPQHF	TGCAGCGTTGCGCCAGGGCTTAATAGCAATCAGCCCCAGCATTTT